The clone carrying this T cell receptor beta chain has a handful of counts. Its antigen is unidentified. These data belong to a study of T-cell memory formation after mild COVID-19. In the study overall: Largely, TCR clusters stayed within a single donor. Study-wide results and limits: The main location of contracting CD4+ clones was CM and EM, and that of contracting CD8+ clones was EMRA. SARS-CoV-2 specificity was not confirmed for second-wave clones peaking on day 37.

TCRdb reprocessed the 5' RACE reads with MiXCR, giving one entry per CDR3 protein. This table has more than 250,000 distinct CDR3 sequences, 16% appearing once. From germline, CDR1 is MGHRA and CDR2 YSYEKL. V was trimmed by 0 bases and J by 6 bases, leaving 11 bases between them. This CDR3 region has 15 residues. The TCR was taken from a man younger than 30 who had mild COVID-19 (a few samples of this study predate the infection). Cell type and time point are not known. The sample comprised PBMCs or a T cell subset sorted from them (not recorded which). This chain uses TRBV4-1 with TRBJ2-2; D uncertain. The CDR3 sequence is CASSQEVPIPGELFF. The CDR3 DNA is TGCGCCAGCAGCCAAGAGGTGCCGATCCCCGGGGAGCTGTTTTTT.